Presented here are 8 T cell receptor beta chains from one specimen sequenced in a study of blood T cell repertoires in COVID-19. Using immunoSEQ multiplex PCR, the repertoire was profiled, and TCRdb retains in-frame clones only, with some absent. The repertoire includes approximately 500,000 clones, 89% of them detected once, and roughly 0.9% sits in the top ten. Sequencing was performed on peripheral blood. The source of these receptors is a man between 18 and 29 years old with COVID-19, enrolled during active disease.

This chain connects TRBV6-4 to TRBJ1-2; 7 bases map to TRBD1. The trim removed 10 bases at V and 5 bases at J, leaving 13 bases unmatched. The CDR3 covers 14 residues. From germline, CDR1 is MRHNA and CDR2 SNTAGT. The CDR3 sequence: CATSLDREGYGYTF. The CDR3 DNA is TGTGCCACTTCACTCGACAGGGAAGGATATGGCTACACCTTC.

The chain carries TRBV29-1 and TRBJ2-5; D gene uncertain. Trimming cost V 6 bases and J 2 bases, with 10 bases left between them. The CDR3 has 12 residues. Germline CDR1 is SQVTM and CDR2 is ANQGSEA. The CDR3 nucleotides read TGCAGCGTCTACAGTGGGCAAGAGACCCAGTACTTC. It codes for CSVYSGQETQYF.

The CDR3 is CSVDTSGEGTQYF. The CDR3 nucleotides read TGCAGCGTTGACACTAGCGGGGAGGGGACCCAGTACTTC. The rearrangement links TRBV29-1 to TRBJ2-5; 10 bases align to TRBD2. Per germline, CDR1 SQVTM and CDR2 ANQGSEA. This CDR3 spans 13 amino acids. After removal of 3 bases from V and 7 bases from J, the junction contained 5 bases not matched to a gene. Complete variable domain (other parts from reference TRBV29-1 and TRBJ2-5): SAVISQKPSRDICQRGTSLTIQCQVDSQVTMMFWYRQQPGQSLTLIATANQGSEATYESGFVIDKFPISRPNLTFSTLTVSNMSPEDSSIYLCSVDTSGEGTQYFGPGTRLLVL.

The genes are TRBV6-5 and TRBJ2-2, with a weak D call TRBD1 (5 bases). CDR1 is MNHEY and CDR2 is SVGAGI in the germline V gene. The CDR3 length is 14 residues. V dropped 10 bases and J dropped 3 bases, with 15 bases sitting between them. The DNA of the CDR3 is TGTGCCATCAAGAAGGGGTCCTACACCGGGGAGCTGTTTTTT. Protein: CAIKKGSYTGELFF.

The chain links TRBV5-1 to TRBJ2-3; 8 bases line up with TRBD2. The CDR3 covers 16 residues. Germline V CDR1 and CDR2: SGHRS, YFSETQ. Trimming at V came to 4 bases and at J to 3 bases, leaving 10 bases not matched to a gene. CDR3 protein: CASSASLAGSTDTQYF. Here the CDR3 DNA reads TGCGCCAGCAGCGCATCCTTAGCGGGATCAACAGATACGCAGTATTTT.

The chain links TRBV5-4 to TRBJ2-3; D is unclear. Looked up from germline, CDR1 is SGHNT and CDR2 is YYREEE (reference sequence). The CDR3 is made up of 15 amino acids. V dropped 4 bases and J dropped 3 bases, with 15 bases sitting between them. The CDR3: CASSHPTLLTDTQYF. The CDR3 DNA reads as TGTGCCAGCAGCCACCCCACCCTATTAACAGATACGCAGTATTTT. Complete variable domain (other parts from reference TRBV5-4 and TRBJ2-3): ETGVTQSPTHLIKTRGQQVTLRCSSQSGHNTVSWYQQALGQGPQFIFQYYREEENGRGNFPPRFSGLQFPNYSSELNVNALELDDSALYLCASSHPTLLTDTQYFGPGTRLTVL.

The chain links TRBV5-8 to TRBJ2-2, with D uncertain. V was shortened by 1 base and J by 1 base, with 8 bases between the two germline ends. The germline V gene encodes CDR1 SGHTS and CDR2 YDEGEE. This CDR3 spans 15 amino acids. Here the CDR3 reads CASSLFRLNTGELFF. CDR3 DNA: TGTGCCAGCAGCTTGTTCAGGTTGAACACCGGGGAGCTGTTTTTT.

The rearrangement joins TRBV12-3 or TRBV12-4 to TRBJ2-3; 10 bases are a match to TRBD2. V shed 5 bases, J shed 9 bases, and the junction held 5 bases outside the gene matches. This CDR3 is built from 13 residues. This chain's CDR3 is CASSPVAGGTQYF. In DNA, the CDR3 is TGTGCCAGCAGTCCAGTAGCGGGAGGCACGCAGTATTTT.